Each of the 24 T cell receptor beta chains below was sequenced from the same sample in a study of cytomegalovirus exposure and HLA in healthy donors. Researchers ran the PCR with 60 Vbeta and 13 Jbeta primers. Sequencing was performed with immunoSEQ multiplex PCR; in TCRdb, only in-frame clones are kept and a portion is missing. The sample has some 150,000 clones; around 80% are singletons. Sample: PBMCs. The receptors originated from a man aged 35-49 years in good health and CMV-seronegative.

The V call is TRBV5-4, the J call TRBJ1-1, with D perhaps matching TRBD1 (6 bases). Germline V gives CDR1 SGHNT, CDR2 YYREEE (reference sequence). The CDR3 sequence is 17 residues long. V lost 0 bases, J lost 1 base, and 16 bases lay in between. CDR3: CASSLGQVRMRNTEAFF. Here the CDR3 DNA reads TGTGCCAGCAGCTTGGGACAGGTGCGAATGAGGAACACTGAAGCTTTCTTT.

The genes are TRBV5-1 and TRBJ2-3, with 9 bases matching TRBD2. The germline gives CDR1 SGHRS, CDR2 YFSETQ. With V trimmed by 2 bases and J by 3 bases, 1 base remained unmatched. The CDR3 contains 14 residues. DNA for the CDR3: TGCGCCAGCAGCTTTAGCGGGGGAACAGATACGCAGTATTTT. It yields the protein CASSFSGGTDTQYF.

The CDR3 sequence: CASTTIRGAGGYTF. As DNA, the CDR3 is TGTGCCAGCACAACAATACGGGGGGCAGGAGGCTACACCTTC. V usage is TRBV6-6 and J usage is TRBJ1-2; D might be TRBD1 (6 bases). Trimming cost V 7 bases and J 8 bases, with 20 bases left between them. CDR1 is MNHNY and CDR2 is SVGAGI in the germline V gene (reference sequence). CDR3 length equals 14 residues.

This chain connects TRBV7-2 to TRBJ2-3; 12 nucleotides agree with TRBD2. The germline V gene encodes CDR1 SGHTA and CDR2 FQGNSA. This CDR3 spans 19 amino acids. V lost 1 base, J lost 2 bases, and 10 bases stayed unmatched. CDR3 DNA: TGTGCCAGCAGCTTAGATAGGGGCGGACTAGCGGGGAACACAGATACGCAGTATTTT. Residues: CASSLDRGGLAGNTDTQYF.

V usage is TRBV5-1 and J usage is TRBJ1-5; the match to TRBD1 covers 7 bases. Trimming cost V 2 bases and J 3 bases; bases outside gene matches: 8. The V gene's germline CDR1 is SGHRS and CDR2 YFSETQ. The CDR3 consists of 16 residues. The CDR3 protein is CASSLLPGQNNQPQHF. The DNA of the CDR3 is TGCGCCAGCAGCTTATTACCGGGACAGAACAATCAGCCCCAGCATTTT.

V and J are TRBV19 and TRBJ2-3, with D possibly being TRBD2 (6 bases). The CDR3 has 13 amino acids. The germline CDR1 and CDR2 sequences are LNHDA and SQIVND (reference sequence). V was trimmed by 6 bases and J by 6 bases, leaving 13 bases between them. CDR3 in DNA: TGTGCCAGTAGCCGCCTCGCGGGGGATACGCAGTATTTT. It translates to CASSRLAGDTQYF.

The rearrangement joins TRBV28 to TRBJ1-4; D is uncertain. The CDR3 consists of 12 residues. Trimming removed 4 bases at V and 11 bases at J, with 11 bases between. Germline CDR1 reads MDHEN; CDR2 reads SYDVKM. Written as DNA, the CDR3 is TGTGCCAGCAGTTCCTTACTTGAGAAACTGTTTTTT. This gives the protein CASSSLLEKLFF. The full variable domain, with the rest looked up from reference TRBV28 and TRBJ1-4, is DVKVTQSSRYLVKRTGEKVFLECVQDMDHENMFWYRQDPGLGLRLIYFSYDVKMKEKGDIPEGYSVSREKKERFSLILESASTNQTSMYLCASSSLLEKLFFGSGTQLSVL.

J is TRBJ2-5 and V is TRBV5-6; 10 positions match TRBD2. V gave up 1 base and J gave up 0 bases; unmatched junction bases: 3. CDR1 and CDR2 from the germline V gene are SGHDT and YYEEEE. The CDR3 extends over 16 amino acids. DNA for the CDR3: TGTGCCAGCAGCTTGTCTAGCGGGGGCCACCAAGAGACCCAGTACTTC. Protein sequence: CASSLSSGGHQETQYF.

The J gene is TRBJ1-3, the V gene TRBV2, with D possibly being TRBD1 (5 bases). Germline values: CDR1 SNHLY, CDR2 FYNNEI. Between the trimmed V and J ends, which lost 4 bases and 0 bases, there was a span of 13 bases. This CDR3 is built from 16 residues. The CDR3 here is CASSGQGDLSGNTIYF. DNA of the CDR3: TGTGCCAGCAGTGGACAAGGGGATCTCTCTGGAAACACCATATATTTT.

The V gene is TRBV19, the J gene TRBJ1-5; TRBD1 matches at 10 bases. Germline CDR1 reads LNHDA; CDR2 reads SQIVND (reference sequence). The CDR3 spans 17 residues. V dropped 9 bases and J dropped 3; count of bases not matched to a gene: 14. The CDR3 spells CASNPSGTGANNQPQHF. The CDR3, as DNA: TGTGCCAGCAATCCATCTGGGACAGGGGCCAACAATCAGCCCCAGCATTTT.

The rearrangement joins TRBV9 to TRBJ2-1, with D perhaps TRBD2 (5 bases). The V gene's germline CDR1 is SGDLS and CDR2 YYNGEE. V shed 2 bases and J shed 9 bases, with 12 bases lying between them. The CDR3 contains 13 residues. DNA for the CDR3: TGTGCCAGCAGCGTCACAGACTACCGTGAGCAGTTCTTC. Translated, it gives CASSVTDYREQFF.

The chain couples TRBV4-1 to TRBJ1-5; no firm D call. V gave up 4 bases and J gave up 7 bases, with 11 bases separating them. CDR1 is MGHRA, CDR2 YSYEKL, per germline. This CDR3 region has 13 residues. The CDR3 DNA reads as TGCGCCAGCAGCCTCGGGATGGGACAGCCCCAGCATTTT. Translated: CASSLGMGQPQHF.

A few counts support this clone. The V and J genes are TRBV7-9 and TRBJ2-5; TRBD2 agrees at 7 bases. V trimming: 2 bases; J trimming: 4 bases; junction bases outside the gene matches: 10. Germline CDR1 SEHNR, CDR2 FQNEAQ (reference sequence). The CDR3 loop spans 16 amino acids. The DNA for the CDR3 is TGTGCCAGCAGCTTATTGGGTTTCGGGGAGGGAGAGACCCAGTACTTC. This gives the protein CASSLLGFGEGETQYF. Supplemented by reference TRBV7-9 and TRBJ2-5, the full variable domain reads DTGVSQNPRHKITKRGQNVTFRCDPISEHNRLYWYRQTLGQGPEFLTYFQNEAQLEKSRLLSDRFSAERPKGSFSTLEIQRTEQGDSAMYLCASSLLGFGEGETQYFGPGTRLLVL.

This sequence joins TRBV5-6 and TRBJ2-6; D is undetermined. Germline CDR1 and CDR2: SGHDT and YYEEEE. V lost 4 bases and J lost 0, with 14 bases in between. CDR3 size: 17 residues. CDR3 DNA: TGTGCCAGCAGCACCCGGTCGCGCCGCTCTGGGGCCAACGTCCTGACTTTC. Residues: CASSTRSRRSGANVLTF.

The genes are TRBV2 and TRBJ1-4; unclear D gene. CDR1 and CDR2 from the germline V gene are SNHLY and FYNNEI. Trimming stripped 3 bases from V and 7 bases from J, with 9 bases between. There are 13 residues in the CDR3. Written as DNA, the CDR3 is TGTGCCAGCAGTGACAGGCGACGTGAAAAACTGTTTTTT. This translates into CASSDRRREKLFF.

This chain links TRBV5-3 with TRBJ1-4; maybe TRBD1 (6 bases). TRBV5-3 is placed among ORFs of uncertain function. The CDR3 spans 18 residues. The V end lost 2 bases, the J end lost 5 bases, and 22 bases lay between the germline ends. The CDR3 spells CARSFKRNRDKGNEKLFF. The CDR3 DNA reads as TGTGCCAGAAGCTTTAAGAGAAACCGGGACAAGGGGAATGAAAAACTGTTTTTT.

The V and J genes are TRBV7-9 and TRBJ1-4, with D perhaps matching TRBD1 (5 bases). Trimming stripped 4 bases from V and 1 base from J, with 13 bases between. This CDR3 is built from 16 residues. Germline CDR1 reads SEHNR; CDR2 reads FQNEAQ (reference sequence). The CDR3 DNA sequence: TGTGCCAGCAGCTCGCCAATCAGGGAAACTAATGAAAAACTGTTTTTT. Its translation is CASSSPIRETNEKLFF.

This chain connects TRBV6-5 to TRBJ1-2; D possibly corresponds to TRBD1 (5 bases). This CDR3 has 12 amino acids. Germline V gene data show CDR1 as MNHEY and CDR2 as SVGAGI. Between the trimmed V and J ends, which lost 6 bases and 8 bases, there was a span of 13 bases. The DNA of the CDR3 is TGTGCCAGCAGACCCACAAGGGGCGGCTACACCTTC. This codes for CASRPTRGGYTF.

The chain uses TRBV7-9 and TRBJ2-7, with 11 bases lining up with TRBD1. Trimming removed 5 bases from V and 0 bases from J; junction bases left unmatched: 3. Per germline, CDR1 SEHNR and CDR2 FQNEAQ (reference sequence). CDR3 length: 15 amino acids. CDR3 sequence: CASSPGQGVSYEQYF. Written as DNA, the CDR3 is TGTGCCAGCAGCCCGGGACAGGGGGTCTCCTACGAGCAGTACTTC.

The V gene is TRBV9, the J gene TRBJ2-7, with 9 bases identical to TRBD1. CDR1 and CDR2 from the germline V gene are SGDLS and YYNGEE. The CDR3 is 17 residues long. V gave up 0 bases and J gave up 3 bases; unmatched junction bases: 10. The CDR3 DNA reads TGTGCCAGCAGCGTAGGCCCCCCAGGGGGACAGGGCTACGAGCAGTACTTC. Its protein product is CASSVGPPGGQGYEQYF.

The chain carries TRBV28 and TRBJ1-5, with 10 nucleotides matching TRBD1. Germline V lookup: CDR1 MDHEN, CDR2 SYDVKM. Trimming at V came to 4 bases and at J to 4 bases, leaving 4 bases not matched to a gene. CDR3 length: 15 amino acids. The CDR3 loop reads CASSSAGQGNQPQHF. The DNA for the CDR3 is TGTGCCAGCAGTTCCGCGGGACAGGGGAATCAGCCCCAGCATTTT.

V and J are TRBV2 and TRBJ1-1; no reliable D call. The V gene lost 6 bases and the J gene lost 2 bases, with 13 bases spanning the gap. CDR3 length equals 14 residues. Germline V gene lookup returns CDR1 SNHLY and CDR2 FYNNEI. The CDR3 DNA reads as TGTGCCAGCAGCGTGAGGGAGGCTAACACTGAAGCTTTCTTT. Protein sequence: CASSVREANTEAFF.

The chain uses TRBV6-1 and TRBJ2-3; D is uncertain. The CDR3 runs to 12 residues. V was clipped by 4 bases and J by 7 bases, with 9 bases between them. Germline lookup yields CDR1 MNHNS and CDR2 SASEGT. CDR3 DNA: TGTGCCAGCAGTGCGTCACCTAATACGCAGTATTTT. Translation: CASSASPNTQYF.

CDR3 nucleotides: TGTGCCTGGACGAACTATAGAACTAACTATGGCTACACCTTC. Translation gives CAWTNYRTNYGYTF. This chain connects TRBV30 to TRBJ1-2; D remains ambiguous. Germline assignment: CDR1 GTSNPN and CDR2 SVGIG (reference sequence). The CDR3 totals 14 residues. The V end was cut by 4 bases, the J end by 0 bases, with 12 bases between.